A selection of T cell receptor beta chains follows, all from one sample in a study of cytomegalovirus exposure and HLA in healthy donors. Produced via immunoSEQ multiplex PCR; TCRdb's table is partial and in-frame only. This sample has more than 100,000 clones, with around 80% found just once. Sequenced material: PBMCs. These receptors were taken from a man aged 45 to 65 in good health and CMV-seronegative. Both conserved end residues are part of each CDR3. A D gene is named only where the DNA matches it firmly. Part of the rows lack a size; the others show once, few, many or a class for expanded clones.

j_call	v_call	d_call	clone_size	cdr3_nt	cdr3_aa
TRBJ2-3	TRBV7-2	TRBD2	.	TGTGCCAGCAGCTTACTAGCGGGAGGTATTAGTGATACGCAGTATTTT	CASSLLAGGISDTQYF
TRBJ2-7	TRBV27	.	.	TGTGCCAGCCGGGAGTTGGGGATCTCCTACGAGCAGTACTTC	CASRELGISYEQYF
TRBJ1-1	TRBV5-1	TRBD1	.	TGCGCCAGCAGCATAGGACAGGGAGAAGCTTTCTTT	CASSIGQGEAFF
TRBJ2-5	TRBV5-1	.	.	TGCGCCAGCAGCTCCAGACTAGAGGGAGAGACCCAGTACTTC	CASSSRLEGETQYF
TRBJ2-2	TRBV14	.	.	TGTGCCAGCAGCTTAGCTAGGGGCCTCAACACCGGGGAGCTGTTTTTT	CASSLARGLNTGELFF
TRBJ2-7	TRBV9	.	once	TGTGCCAGCAGCGTAGGGGAGCGGCCCTACGAGCAGTACTTC	CASSVGERPYEQYF
TRBJ1-1	TRBV18	.	.	TGTGCCAGCTCACCACCGGCGGGGCACACTGAAGCTTTCTTT	CASSPPAGHTEAFF
TRBJ2-3	TRBV9	.	.	TGTGCCAGCAGCGTACAGGCGGGATCCGCAGATACGCAGTATTTT	CASSVQAGSADTQYF
TRBJ2-3	TRBV6-5	.	.	TGTGCCAGCAGTTTGTCTTTTGTCCCCACAGATACGCAGTATTTT	CASSLSFVPTDTQYF
TRBJ2-3	TRBV7-2	TRBD2	.	TGTGCCAGCAGCATAGCGGGGGGGAGCACAGATACGCAGTATTTT	CASSIAGGSTDTQYF
TRBJ2-3	TRBV5-1	.	.	TGCGCCAGCAGCTTGGTAGACAGGTACACAGATACGCAGTATTTT	CASSLVDRYTDTQYF
TRBJ2-7	TRBV28	TRBD2	.	TGTGCCAGCAAGGGAATCCTACTAGCGGGATTATCCTACGAGCAGTACTTC	CASKGILLAGLSYEQYF
TRBJ2-1	TRBV9	TRBD2	.	TGTGCCAGCAGCGTAGCGGGAGGCCTCTACAATGAGCAGTTCTTC	CASSVAGGLYNEQFF
TRBJ2-7	TRBV4-2	TRBD2	.	TGTGCCAGCAGCCAAGAAGGCCGGGGAGCGGGAGGGAGGGACGAGCAGTACTTC	CASSQEGRGAGGRDEQYF
TRBJ1-5	TRBV28	.	.	TGTGCCAGCACCTTAAGGAGGGGTGGTCAGCCCCAGCATTTT	CASTLRRGGQPQHF
TRBJ1-5	TRBV28	.	.	TGTGCCAGCAGACAGACGGATGGGCCCCAGCCCCAGCATTTT	CASRQTDGPQPQHF
TRBJ2-1	TRBV6-5	TRBD1	.	TGTGCCAGCAGTCGCGGACAGGGTCTTGGGAATGAGCAGTTCTTC	CASSRGQGLGNEQFF
TRBJ1-1	TRBV7-9	.	.	TGTGCCAGCAGCTCAGCCGGAGGGGAAACTGAAGCTTTCTTT	CASSSAGGETEAFF
TRBJ1-4	TRBV5-1	TRBD1	.	TGCGCCAGCAGCCGGACAGGGGGCATTGCAACTAATGAAAAACTGTTTTTT	CASSRTGGIATNEKLFF
TRBJ1-5	TRBV28	.	.	TGTGCCAGCAGCACGGGATTTCTTCAGCCCCAGCATTTT	CASSTGFLQPQHF
TRBJ2-3	TRBV5-1	.	once	TGCGCCAGCAGCCCCGACTCGAGCACAGATACGCAGTATTTT	CASSPDSSTDTQYF
TRBJ2-7	TRBV28	TRBD2	once	TGTGCCAGCAGTTCCATAAGACTAGCGGAAACTGGCGAGCAGTACTTC	CASSSIRLAETGEQYF
TRBJ1-2	TRBV5-4	.	.	TGTGCCAGCAGCTTGGTTGGGCAGATTAGGGGCTACACCTTC	CASSLVGQIRGYTF
TRBJ2-1	TRBV15	TRBD2	once	TGTGCCACCAGCCCACTAGCGGGGGTTTTGGATGAGCAGTTCTTC	CATSPLAGVLDEQFF
TRBJ1-2	TRBV7-8	.	.	TGTGCCAGCAGCTTAGATGAGGAATATGGCTACACCTTC	CASSLDEEYGYTF
TRBJ1-4	TRBV7-9	.	.	TGTGCCAGCAGCCCCGGGGGGTTGTGGGATGAAAAACTGTTTTTT	CASSPGGLWDEKLFF
TRBJ2-1	TRBV2	TRBD1	.	TGTGCCAGCAGTGAGGACAGGGTGGGGAATGAGCAGTTCTTC	CASSEDRVGNEQFF
TRBJ1-2	TRBV30	.	few	TGTGCCTGGACCCCAGGCTTTGACTATGGCTACACCTTC	CAWTPGFDYGYTF
TRBJ1-1	TRBV6-1	.	.	TGTGCCAGCGAAACCTCGCGGGGGAACACTGAAGCTTTCTTT	CASETSRGNTEAFF
TRBJ2-7	TRBV6-5	TRBD1	once	TGTGCCAGCAGTAGGACAGGGACTGACGAGCAGTACTTC	CASSRTGTDEQYF
TRBJ2-7	TRBV4-3	TRBD2	once	TGCGCCAGCAGAGCTAGCGGGAGCTCCTACGAGCAGTACTTC	CASRASGSSYEQYF
TRBJ2-1	TRBV29-1	TRBD2	.	TGCAGCGTTGCGGCTAGCGGGAATGAGCAGTTCTTC	CSVAASGNEQFF
TRBJ1-5	TRBV7-8	.	once	TGTGCCAGCAGCTTAGTTACAGGGATCTATAGCAATCAGCCCCAGCATTTT	CASSLVTGIYSNQPQHF
TRBJ2-7	TRBV28	.	.	TGTGCCAGCAGTTTTGGCAGGACCTACGAGCAGTACTTC	CASSFGRTYEQYF
TRBJ2-1	TRBV9	.	.	TGTGCCAGCAGCGGACAGGGGAGGCGCGGGAGCTCCTACAATGAGCAGTTCTTC	CASSGQGRRGSSYNEQFF
TRBJ2-2	TRBV6-5	TRBD1	.	TGTGCCAGCAGGGCTGACAGGGCCGGGGAGCTGTTTTTT	CASRADRAGELFF
TRBJ2-3	TRBV4-2	.	.	TGTGCCAGCTCCGAGCGCCCTTATAGCACAGATACGCAGTATTTT	CASSERPYSTDTQYF
TRBJ2-7	TRBV7-2	.	.	TGTGCCAGCAGCCTCTTGCAGGGTAACGAGCAGTACTTC	CASSLLQGNEQYF
TRBJ2-2	TRBV7-3	.	.	TGTGCCAGCAGCTCGACGCATGGAGCCGGGGAGCTGTTTTTT	CASSSTHGAGELFF
TRBJ2-1	TRBV5-1	TRBD2	once	TGCGCCAGCAGCCAGGGACTAGCGGGACATGAGCAGTTCTTC	CASSQGLAGHEQFF
TRBJ1-1	TRBV10-3	TRBD1	.	TGTGCCATCAGCACTGGACAGGGCACTGAAGCTTTCTTT	CAISTGQGTEAFF
TRBJ1-4	TRBV10-3	TRBD1	.	TGTGCCATCAGTGAGAGGGGGACAGGGAATGAAAAACTGTTTTTT	CAISERGTGNEKLFF
TRBJ2-5	TRBV7-2	.	.	TGTGCCAGCAGCTTAGATCTAGGGGCAGAGACCCAGTACTTC	CASSLDLGAETQYF
TRBJ2-6	TRBV2	.	few	TGTGCCAGCAGTTTCTTTAGCTCTGGGGCCAACGTCCTGACTTTC	CASSFFSSGANVLTF
TRBJ2-5	TRBV7-3	.	.	TGTGCCAGCAGCCTACGAGGGGGAGTAGTTGGGACCCAGTACTTC	CASSLRGGVVGTQYF
TRBJ2-7	TRBV28	.	.	TGTGCCAGCAAAACAAATCAACCCTACGAGCAGTACTTC	CASKTNQPYEQYF
TRBJ2-2	TRBV5-4	TRBD1	.	TGTGCCAGCAGCCGGTGGGACAGGCCCACCGGGGAGCTGTTTTTT	CASSRWDRPTGELFF
TRBJ2-3	TRBV6-1	TRBD1	.	TGTGCCAGCAGTTCAGGGGGCGAGGTAGATACGCAGTATTTT	CASSSGGEVDTQYF
TRBJ2-1	TRBV19	.	once	TGTGTCTGCGGGGCCCTCAATGAGCAGTTCTTC	CVCGALNEQFF
TRBJ2-7	TRBV5-1	TRBD1	.	TGCGCCAGCAGCTCGACAGGGGGACTGAACTACGAGCAGTACTTC	CASSSTGGLNYEQYF
TRBJ2-7	TRBV28	.	.	TGTGCCAGCAGCCTAACAGGCGACGGCGAGCAGTACTTC	CASSLTGDGEQYF
TRBJ2-1	TRBV7-2	.	.	TGTGCCACCTCCACGGGGGGCCGGAGCGATGAGCAGTTCTTC	CATSTGGRSDEQFF
TRBJ1-4	TRBV19	TRBD1	.	TGTGCCAGTAGTATAGCGGGACAGGGAGATGAAAAACTGTTTTTT	CASSIAGQGDEKLFF